This paragraph covers one T cell receptor beta chain sequence. Sequencing used immunoSEQ multiplex PCR; TCRdb keeps in-frame clones, though not all of them. The table includes around 330,000 clones, roughly 85% detected once. The data originate from a study of blood T cell repertoires in COVID-19. CDR3 length equals 15 residues. Trimming removed 4 bases from V and 4 bases from J, with 14 bases in between. The germline gives CDR1 SNHLY, CDR2 FYNNEI. The receptor's source is a woman in her twenties or thirties who had been exposed to COVID-19. This chain uses TRBV2 with TRBJ1-5; tentatively, D is TRBD1 (5 bases). The specimen was PBMCs or T cells enriched from blood (not recorded which). CDR3 nucleotide sequence: TGTGCCAGCAGTGTTCAAGGGGTTACTAATCAGCCCCAGCATTTT. Amino acid sequence: CASSVQGVTNQPQHF. The full variable domain, rest sourced from reference TRBV2 and TRBJ1-5, is EPEVTQTPSHQVTQMGQEVILRCVPISNHLYFYWYRQILGQKVEFLVSFYNNEISEKSEIFDDQFSVERPDGSNFTLKIRSTKLEDSAMYFCASSVQGVTNQPQHFGDGTRLSIL.